The entry that follows covers one T cell receptor (beta chain) sequence. This receptor's antigen is unknown. Within one base of it there is no much larger clone, and no base qualities were kept. Other DNA variants within this sample encode the same CDR3. The CDR3 sequence holds 14 residues, the cysteine and phenylalanine included. The read is trimmed to its CDR3 DNA, 42 bases read in frame from base 1. The V end gives up 0 bases and the J end 4 bases, leaving 1 base in the junction not matched to a gene. The CDR1 and CDR2 encoded by the germline V gene are SGHRS and YFSETQ. Library generation was performed with the immunoSEQ multiplex PCR assay. The multiplex PCR relied on a mix of 60 forward primers for TCR Vbeta segments and 13 reverse primers for TCR Jbeta segments. A multiplex PCR assay on genomic DNA amplified the CDR3 region of rearranged TCR beta genes. Amplified TCR beta libraries were sequenced as 87-base-pair reads on the Illumina HiSeq System. The authors processed their data as follows. Across the 670 or so repertoires, a later analysis counted 75 million to 90 million unique TCR beta chains, 9 million to 14 million of which were shared by at least two donors. Raw reads were error-corrected and collapsed into unique sequences with a nearest-neighbor algorithm that merged closely related sequences to remove PCR and sequencing errors. To assign V, D and J gene segments, CDR3 sequences were aligned to IMGT reference sequences. For a sequence to be retained, a match of at least six nucleotides was required to both a V gene segment and a J gene segment. Rearrangements were classified as productive when the CDR3 lacked stop codons and remained in frame with V and J, and all other rearrangements were classified as non-productive. CDR3 was defined according to IMGT convention as the region running from the second conserved V-encoded cysteine to the conserved J-encoded phenylalanine. Sequences without an unambiguous match to a single V gene segment were excluded from the earlier analysis of about 600 of the donors. An earlier analysis of some 500 of the donors classified V segments as functional when productive rearrangements were above 56.7% and as segregating when the standard deviation between donors was above 5%. A statistical classification framework was built for diagnosing cytomegalovirus status from the catalog of TCR beta chain sequences. In a later analysis, V and J genes were assigned by comparing TCR nucleotide sequences against IMGT/GENE-DB human TR gene sequences. Using the TCRdist pipeline, a later analysis assigned CDR3 sequences along with most-parsimonious VDJ recombination scenarios. A later analysis defined each TCR beta chain by its CDR3 amino acid sequence plus V-gene family, and excluded reads lacking a unique V-gene family. To address suspected cross-contamination and a sequencing artifact, a later analysis removed roughly 580 highly shared, low-generation-probability nucleotide sequences. For each public chain, a later analysis derived a clonal expansion index from normalized ranks of inferred template counts within each repertoire. A later analysis computed generation probabilities with a VDJ recombination model fitted to out-of-frame rearrangements, and checked the results against IGoR. A later analysis scored TCR-TCR, TCR-HLA and TCR-CMV co-occurrence with hypergeometric tests, applying a repertoire-size bias correction to TCR pairs. False discovery rates were estimated in a later analysis by permuting HLA or CMV assignments 20 times. In a later analysis, co-occurring TCRs were grouped with DBSCAN, and TCRdist sequence similarity was added when clustering was performed within HLA-allele-positive subsets. Repertoires with fewer than 30,000 or more than 120,000 public chains were left out of co-occurrence clustering, as were about 5 repertoires with anomalous nucleotide sharing. The table comes from immuneACCESS by way of TCRdb, which keeps in-frame sequences with V and J called. Part of the clones is missing from these tables; in studies checked, under half for an unresolved V gene and the rest for unknown reasons. V, J and clone size were drawn from that table, and D and trimming were deduced from the DNA. The sample yields about 200,000 clones; 70% were counted once. The ten top clones hold about 2.8% of the sample.

The sample belongs to a study of cytomegalovirus exposure and HLA in healthy donors (dated by TCRdb to 2016 to 2017). With regard to the full study: In an earlier analysis of 587 of the donors, around 290 Gb of sequence data and 120 million or so unique TCR beta sequences from approximately 180 million T cells were reported. About 300 gigabases of sequencing data and 70 million to 100 million unique TCR sequences were included in an early release covering about 700 HLA-typed donors. Among the roughly 430 genotyped donors, around 81% belonged to the genetic ancestry cluster associated with self-reported Caucasian donors. The study was designed to test whether signatures of past pathogen exposure could be identified by cataloging public T cell receptors. Using immunosequencing, the study profiled T cell repertoires from about 650 subjects and related those repertoires to cytomegalovirus serostatus. A separate validation cohort of 100 to 150 different subjects was used in addition to the roughly 640-subject first cohort. To predict cytomegalovirus infection status, the study combined high-throughput TCR immunosequencing, statistical association of individual TCRs with disease status, and machine learning. To study patterns of TCR occurrence, a later analysis re-analyzed previously published TCR beta repertoires from 600 to 750 donors and added high-resolution HLA genotyping. The later analysis used no new phenotypic data to find candidate immune exposures, relying instead on TCR beta sequences and their occurrence across donors. An earlier analysis of 450 to 750 of the donors used high-throughput TCR beta sequencing to judge whether each TCR beta V gene segment behaved as functional or pseudogenic. Donor age, sex, ethnicity and CMV serostatus were compiled together with the repertoire data. In a later genetic analysis, genome-wide SNP genotypes for about 55% of the roughly 670 donors were used, and that subset was treated as a discovery cohort. Every repertoire in the discovery cohort had been generated on one and the same sequencing platform. Class I and class II HLA loci were covered by the typing at four-digit resolution. The number of donors typed differed by locus, with roughly 629-640 for A, B, C, DRB1 and DQB1, more than 500 for DQA1, about 610 for DPA1, and over 400 for DPB1. Five DR-DQ haplotypes were treated as single units for association and clustering because of strong linkage in the cohort. Among some 400 genotyped donors of the cohort, an average of around 250,000 unique TCR beta nucleotide sequences was sequenced per donor, of which approximately 19% were non-productive. What the research found in general, with its limitations: According to the authors, the approach could potentially be generalized to other disease states and immunological phenotypes. In a later analysis, several top co-occurrence clusters were reported to appear linked to parvovirus B19, influenza, CMV and Epstein-Barr virus. Because HLA typing was missing for some donors at each locus, association tests included only the typed subset. Because the 87-base-pair reads could not distinguish some IMGT-functional V segments, including TRBV6-2 and TRBV6-3, those segments were excluded. This cohort had only TCR beta chains sequenced, and the lack of alpha or paired-chain data limited which features could be detected. Most CMV-associated TCR beta chains appeared to be HLA-restricted in a later analysis, and the HLA associations seemed to be driven largely by CMV exposure. An association between a missense DCLRE1C variant and V-gene and J-gene trimming of TCR beta chains was found in a later genetic analysis and replicated in an independent cohort. In a later analysis, over 15,000 TCR beta sequences were associated with specific HLA alleles at a false discovery rate of 0.05. Cytomegalovirus status was reported to be diagnosed by the classifier with high specificity and sensitivity in both the original and validation cohorts. Linkage disequilibrium might explain the correlated functional status among segregating V segments, but an unknown experimental factor could not be excluded. The presence/absence analyses assumed that sequencing depth was roughly uniform across donors, and that assumption may not be true. In a later analysis, HLA-associated TCR beta chains showed more clonal expansion and lower generation probabilities than non-associated chains that were equally common. According to a later analysis, TCR association rates differed among HLA loci, with DRB1 alleles showing the most associated TCRs and HLA-C alleles showing the fewest. A total of 150 to 200 TCR beta chains were listed by the study as associated with cytomegalovirus. CMV serostatus was the only immune exposure information available for the cohort. In an earlier analysis of around 600 of the donors, most TCR beta V segments were observed in productive rearrangements about 90% or about 30% of the time, broadly matching IMGT annotations. Assigning TCR associations to individual alleles was difficult when HLA alleles, especially DR and DQ, strongly co-occurred. A further reported finding was that TCR beta sequences accurately predicted the HLA-A and HLA-B alleles for most subjects in the first cohort. A few of the identified cytomegalovirus-associated TCR beta chains were confirmed in vitro to be specific for cytomegalovirus antigens. A later genetic analysis reported fewer N-insertions in productive TCRs among donors in an Asian-associated ancestry cluster than the roughly 620-donor mean. The sequencing pipeline was judged likely to have produced a cluster of highly shared sequence variants as a technical artifact. Across donors, most TCR sequences were observed very rarely, whereas some public TCRs were present in many individuals. Because counts were too low, roughly 16 rarely observed V segments, including chromosome 9 orphons, were left out of the earlier analysis of approximately 500 of the donors.

The cohort consisted of approximately 670 healthy bone marrow donors. Cohort members were all nominally healthy when sampled, although unrecorded immune exposures were likely present. The donor tested CMV seropositive, placing the donor among the roughly 300 seropositive members of the cohort. Every donor gave a peripheral blood sample, and the peripheral blood mononuclear cells from that sample were used for TCR beta sequencing. The Qiagen DNeasy Blood Extraction Kit was used to extract genomic DNA from the blood cell samples. This TCR came from a man aged 40-49 years in good health and CMV-seropositive. Sample: PBMCs. Recombination linked TRBV5-1 to TRBJ1-1; TRBD1 fits 9 bases in the junction. The DNA sequence is as follows: TGCGCCAGCAGCTTGGGACAGGGGGGCACTGAAGCTTTCTTT. Its translation is CASSLGQGGTEAFF. The CDR3 plus the reference TRBV5-1 and TRBJ1-1 genes for the other parts give the full variable domain: KAGVTQTPRYLIKTRGQQVTLSCSPISGHRSVSWYQQTPGQGLQFLFEYFSETQRNKGNFPGRFSGRQFSNSRSEMNVSTLELGDSALYLCASSLGQGGTEAFFGQGTRLTVV.